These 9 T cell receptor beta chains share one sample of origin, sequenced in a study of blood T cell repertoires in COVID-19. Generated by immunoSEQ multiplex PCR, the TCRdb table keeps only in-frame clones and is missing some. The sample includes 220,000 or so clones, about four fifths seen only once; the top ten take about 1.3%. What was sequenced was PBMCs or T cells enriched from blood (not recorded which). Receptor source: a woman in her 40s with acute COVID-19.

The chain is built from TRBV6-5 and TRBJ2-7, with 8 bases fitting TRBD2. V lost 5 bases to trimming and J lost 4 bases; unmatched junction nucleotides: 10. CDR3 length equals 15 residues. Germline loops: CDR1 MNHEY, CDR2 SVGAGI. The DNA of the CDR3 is TGTGCCAGCAGTCCTCGGGGTAGCGGGATATACGAGCAGTACTTC. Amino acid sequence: CASSPRGSGIYEQYF.

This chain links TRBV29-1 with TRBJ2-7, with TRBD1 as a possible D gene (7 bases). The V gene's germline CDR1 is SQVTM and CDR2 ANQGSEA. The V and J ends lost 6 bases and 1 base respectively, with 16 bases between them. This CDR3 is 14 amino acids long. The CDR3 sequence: CSVRGGTDSYEQYF. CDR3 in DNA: TGCAGCGTGAGGGGCGGGACAGATTCCTACGAGCAGTACTTC.

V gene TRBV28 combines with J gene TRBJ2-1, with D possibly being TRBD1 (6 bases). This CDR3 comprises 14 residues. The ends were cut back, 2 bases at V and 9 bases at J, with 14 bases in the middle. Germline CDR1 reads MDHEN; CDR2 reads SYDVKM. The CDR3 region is CASSLIDRQSEQFF. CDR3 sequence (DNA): TGTGCCAGCAGTTTAATAGACAGGCAGAGTGAGCAGTTCTTC. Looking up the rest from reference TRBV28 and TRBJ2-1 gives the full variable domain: DVKVTQSSRYLVKRTGEKVFLECVQDMDHENMFWYRQDPGLGLRLIYFSYDVKMKEKGDIPEGYSVSREKKERFSLILESASTNQTSMYLCASSLIDRQSEQFFGPGTRLTVL.

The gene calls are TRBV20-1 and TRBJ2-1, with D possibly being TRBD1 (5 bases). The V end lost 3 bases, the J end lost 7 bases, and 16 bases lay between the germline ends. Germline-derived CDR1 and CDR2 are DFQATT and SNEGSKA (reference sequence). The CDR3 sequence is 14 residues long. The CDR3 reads CSASVGPQVNEQFF. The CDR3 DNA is TGCAGTGCTAGTGTGGGGCCCCAGGTGAATGAGCAGTTCTTC.

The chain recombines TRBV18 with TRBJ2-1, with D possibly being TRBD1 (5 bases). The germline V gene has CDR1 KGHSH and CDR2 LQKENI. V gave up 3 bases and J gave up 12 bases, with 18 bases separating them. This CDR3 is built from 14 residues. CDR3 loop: CASSPGVQALGQFF. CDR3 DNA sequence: TGTGCCAGCTCACCGGGCGTACAGGCCCTCGGGCAGTTCTTC.

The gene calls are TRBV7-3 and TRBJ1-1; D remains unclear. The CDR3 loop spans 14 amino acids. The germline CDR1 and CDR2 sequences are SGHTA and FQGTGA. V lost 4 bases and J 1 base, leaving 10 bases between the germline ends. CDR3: CASSSSHKNTEAFF. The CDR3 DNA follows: TGTGCCAGCAGCTCCAGTCATAAGAACACTGAAGCTTTCTTT.

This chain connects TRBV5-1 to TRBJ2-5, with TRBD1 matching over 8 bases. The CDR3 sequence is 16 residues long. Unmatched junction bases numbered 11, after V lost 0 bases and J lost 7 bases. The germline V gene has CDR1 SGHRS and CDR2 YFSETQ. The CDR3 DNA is TGCGCCAGCAGCTTGGAGGCGACAGGGGTCCAGGCGACCCAGTACTTC. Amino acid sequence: CASSLEATGVQATQYF. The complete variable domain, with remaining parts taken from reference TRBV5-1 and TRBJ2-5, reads KAGVTQTPRYLIKTRGQQVTLSCSPISGHRSVSWYQQTPGQGLQFLFEYFSETQRNKGNFPGRFSGRQFSNSRSEMNVSTLELGDSALYLCASSLEATGVQATQYFGPGTRLLVL.

The CDR3 region has the DNA TGTGCCAGCTCACTTGCCGGGACAGGGAAAAACATTCAGTACTTC. This sequence encodes CASSLAGTGKNIQYF. The rearrangement joins TRBV18 to TRBJ2-4; 9 nucleotides align to TRBD1. CDR3 length equals 15 residues. The ends lost 4 bases at V and 4 bases at J; junction bases unmatched: 5. Germline V CDR1 and CDR2: KGHSH, LQKENI.

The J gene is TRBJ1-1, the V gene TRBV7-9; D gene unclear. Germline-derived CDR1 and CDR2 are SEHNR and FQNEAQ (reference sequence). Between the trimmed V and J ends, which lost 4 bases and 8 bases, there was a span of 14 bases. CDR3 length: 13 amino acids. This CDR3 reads CASSSPREEEAFF. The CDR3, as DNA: TGTGCCAGCAGCTCCCCCCGAGAGGAAGAAGCTTTCTTT.